This is a list of T cell receptor beta chains from one sample in a study of CD8 T cells in ankylosing spondylitis. TCRdb re-analysed the 5' RACE reads in MiXCR, keeping a single row per CDR3 protein. The sample includes a few hundred thousand distinct CDR3 sequences, approximately 11% of them seen just once. Specimen: blood, either unsorted or a sorted T cell fraction (not recorded which). The receptors derive from a male donor with ankylosing spondylitis or in good health (not recorded which). Each CDR3 is given with its conserved first and last residue. A D gene is named only where the DNA matches it firmly. The size field is filled for only some rows; it gives once, few, many or a size class.

V gene	D gene	J gene	clone size	CDR3 DNA	CDR3 protein
TRBV5-1	TRBD1	TRBJ2-2	many	TGCGCCAGCAGCTTCCGGGACAGCCACACCGGGGAGCTGTTTTTT	CASSFRDSHTGELFF
TRBV7-9	-	TRBJ1-2	-	TGTGCCAGCAGCGTAGACAGGTCCTTCTATGGCTACACCTTC	CASSVDRSFYGYTF
TRBV3-1	-	TRBJ1-1	many	TGTGCCAGCAGCCAAGGTCCAAGGCTATACACTGAAGCTTTCTTT	CASSQGPRLYTEAFF
TRBV7-9	-	TRBJ2-1	-	TGTGCCAGCAGCTCCCAGCGCGGTGAGCAGTTCTTC	CASSSQRGEQFF
TRBV5-1	-	TRBJ2-1	many	TGCGCCAGCAGCTTGGACGATGGGCCGTACAATGAGCAGTTCTTC	CASSLDDGPYNEQFF
TRBV29-1	-	TRBJ2-2	many	TGCAGCGGAGGGGTTAACACCGGGGAGCTGTTTTTT	CSGGVNTGELFF
TRBV6-4	TRBD2	TRBJ2-1	-	TGTGCCAGCAGTGAAGATAGCGGGAGTTACAATGAGCAGTTCTTC	CASSEDSGSYNEQFF
TRBV7-2	-	TRBJ2-1	few	TGTGCCAGCAGCTTCCAAGGCGGGTATGAGCAGTTCTTC	CASSFQGGYEQFF
TRBV7-2	-	TRBJ1-5	few	TGTGCCAGCAGCTTAGTGAGCGAGGCGGGCAATCAGCCCCAGCATTTT	CASSLVSEAGNQPQHF
TRBV10-3	-	TRBJ1-1	many	TGTGCCATCTCCCCCTCGCGGAACACTGAAGCTTTCTTT	CAISPSRNTEAFF
TRBV12-3/TRBV12-4	-	TRBJ2-5	many	TGTGCCAGCGGGATGGGGGGTTCACAAGAGACCCAGTACTTC	CASGMGGSQETQYF
TRBV20-1	-	TRBJ2-7	many	TGCAGTGCTCGACCGATCTACGAGCAGTACTTC	CSARPIYEQYF
TRBV12-3/TRBV12-4	TRBD1	TRBJ1-5	once	TGTGCCAGCAGCCCCACCAGGGGGGGTCAGCCCCAGCATTTT	CASSPTRGGQPQHF
TRBV7-9	TRBD1	TRBJ2-7	few	TGTGCCAGCAGTGACCGGGACAGAGTCTACGAGCAGTACTTC	CASSDRDRVYEQYF
TRBV3-1	-	TRBJ2-5	many	TGTGCCAGCAGCCAAGCGAAGGTGATCGAGACCCAGTACTTC	CASSQAKVIETQYF
TRBV20-1	TRBD2	TRBJ2-7	many	TGCAGTGCTAGACCACTAAGGACTAGCGGGACCTACGAGCAGTACTTC	CSARPLRTSGTYEQYF
TRBV5-1	TRBD1	TRBJ1-1	many	TGCGCCAGCAGCGCGGGACAGGGGACCACTGAAGCTTTCTTT	CASSAGQGTTEAFF
TRBV5-5	-	TRBJ2-7	many	TGTGCCAGCAGCTTGCGGTCAGCTTACTACGAGCAGTACTTC	CASSLRSAYYEQYF
TRBV7-2	TRBD2	TRBJ2-3	few	TGTGCCAGCAGCTTTTGGGGCGGGAGAGACGCAGATACGCAGTATTTT	CASSFWGGRDADTQYF
TRBV20-1	-	TRBJ1-2	many	TGCAGTGCTAGAGATGGGGCAGGGGATTCTGGTGGCTACACCTTC	CSARDGAGDSGGYTF
TRBV5-1	TRBD2	TRBJ2-2	many	TGCGCCAGCAGCCCCCTTTCTAGCGGGGGGTACACCGGGGAGCTGTTTTTT	CASSPLSSGGYTGELFF
TRBV2	-	TRBJ2-7	few	TGTGCCAGCAGACCCGACAGCCCCTACGAGCAGTACTTC	CASRPDSPYEQYF
TRBV2	TRBD1	TRBJ2-5	-	TGTGCCAGCTCCCGGGACAGGATTGTAGAGACCCAGTACTTC	CASSRDRIVETQYF
TRBV10-3	-	TRBJ2-5	many	TGTGCCATCAGTGGTTCGGAGGTTGGGGAGACCCAGTACTTC	CAISGSEVGETQYF
TRBV5-1	TRBD1	TRBJ2-3	many	TGCGCCAGCAGAAATTCGGACAGGTCATCGGATACGCAGTATTTT	CASRNSDRSSDTQYF
TRBV5-1	-	TRBJ1-5	medium-sized	TGCGCCAGCAGCTCGGGGGGGGTCAATCAGCCCCAGCATTTT	CASSSGGVNQPQHF
TRBV13	-	TRBJ2-1	many	TGTGCCAGCAGCTTAGGGAACCTAGGTGAGCAGTTCTTC	CASSLGNLGEQFF
TRBV5-1	-	TRBJ2-3	many	TGCGCCAGCAGCTTGGGGCCGAGCACAGATACGCAGTATTTT	CASSLGPSTDTQYF
TRBV10-3	-	TRBJ2-1	many	TGTGCCATCAGTGAGTCGAGGGACCGCTACAATGAGCAGTTCTTC	CAISESRDRYNEQFF
TRBV2	TRBD2	TRBJ2-7	-	TGTGCCAGCAGAGGGGGGTTCAGCGGGAGCTCCTACGAGCAGTACTTC	CASRGGFSGSSYEQYF
TRBV12-3/TRBV12-4	TRBD1	TRBJ2-2	-	TGTGCCAGCAAAGCCGGGACAGGAGACACCGGGGAGCTGTTTTTT	CASKAGTGDTGELFF
TRBV20-1	-	TRBJ1-2	many	TGCAGTGCTAGAGGCAGGGGTGGGGTGAACTATGGCTACACCTTC	CSARGRGGVNYGYTF
TRBV5-1	TRBD1	TRBJ2-7	many	TGCGCCAGCAGCCAGACAGGGGGCTCCTACGAGCAGTACTTC	CASSQTGGSYEQYF
TRBV4-1	-	TRBJ1-2	many	TGCGCCAGCAGCCAAGATTCAGGCCAGTACTATGGCTACACCTTC	CASSQDSGQYYGYTF
TRBV5-1	-	TRBJ2-1	many	TGCGCCAGCAGCCACGGGGCTCAGGGGATTTACAATGAGCAGTTCTTC	CASSHGAQGIYNEQFF
TRBV2	TRBD2	TRBJ2-1	-	TGTGCCAGCACCTGGACTAGCGGGTACAATGAGCAGTTCTTC	CASTWTSGYNEQFF
TRBV2	-	TRBJ2-7	-	TGTGCCAGCAGTGGTAAGGGGCACGTTCTGTACGAGCAGTACTTC	CASSGKGHVLYEQYF
TRBV18	-	TRBJ2-3	-	TGTGCCAGCTCACCGTCTGGTAGCACAGATACGCAGTATTTT	CASSPSGSTDTQYF
TRBV5-1	TRBD2	TRBJ2-2	many	TGCGCCAGCAGCTTGCTAAGCGGGAGGAACACCGGGGAGCTGTTTTTT	CASSLLSGRNTGELFF
TRBV12-3/TRBV12-4	-	TRBJ1-6	many	TGTGCCAGCAGTTTGAGTAATTCACCCCTCCACTTT	CASSLSNSPLHF
TRBV12-3/TRBV12-4	-	TRBJ2-7	many	TGTGCCAGCACCTTACAGGGACTCTACGAGCAGTACTTC	CASTLQGLYEQYF
TRBV4-2	-	TRBJ2-7	few	TGTGCCAGCAGCCAAGATAAGCGGATGGACGAGCAGTACTTC	CASSQDKRMDEQYF
TRBV29-1	TRBD1	TRBJ1-1	many	TGCAGCGTTGTTGGGGACAGCGATATGAACACTGAAGCTTTCTTT	CSVVGDSDMNTEAFF
TRBV20-1	-	TRBJ1-5	-	TGCAGTGCTAGCAGGTTGGAGGGGTCAACCTTTAATCAGCCCCAGCATTTT	CSASRLEGSTFNQPQHF
TRBV3-1	-	TRBJ2-1	few	TGTGCCAGCAGCGAAGACAGGTACAATGAGCAGTTCTTC	CASSEDRYNEQFF
TRBV12-3/TRBV12-4	-	TRBJ2-3	-	TGTGCCACCGACGCCGGCGGTGGCGCAGATACGCAGTATTTT	CATDAGGGADTQYF
TRBV5-1	-	TRBJ1-1	few	TGCGCCAGCAGCTTGGGGACAAACTATGAAGCTTTCTTT	CASSLGTNYEAFF